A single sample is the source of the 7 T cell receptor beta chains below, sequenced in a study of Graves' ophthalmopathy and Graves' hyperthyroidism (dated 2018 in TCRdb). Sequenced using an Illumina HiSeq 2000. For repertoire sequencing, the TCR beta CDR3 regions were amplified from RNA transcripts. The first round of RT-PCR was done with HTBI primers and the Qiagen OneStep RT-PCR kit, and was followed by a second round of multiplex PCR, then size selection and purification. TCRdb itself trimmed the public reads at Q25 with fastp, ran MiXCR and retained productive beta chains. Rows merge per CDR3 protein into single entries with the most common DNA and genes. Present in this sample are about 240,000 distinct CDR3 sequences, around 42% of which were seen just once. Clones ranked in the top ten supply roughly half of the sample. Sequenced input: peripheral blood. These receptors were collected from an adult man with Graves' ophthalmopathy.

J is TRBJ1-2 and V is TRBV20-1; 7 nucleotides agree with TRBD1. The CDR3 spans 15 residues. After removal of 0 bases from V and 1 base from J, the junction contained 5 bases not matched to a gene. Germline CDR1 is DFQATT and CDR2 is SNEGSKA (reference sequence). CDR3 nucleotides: TGCAGTGCTAGAGAATACAGGGGTGGTAACTATGGCTACACCTTC. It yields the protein CSAREYRGGNYGYTF.

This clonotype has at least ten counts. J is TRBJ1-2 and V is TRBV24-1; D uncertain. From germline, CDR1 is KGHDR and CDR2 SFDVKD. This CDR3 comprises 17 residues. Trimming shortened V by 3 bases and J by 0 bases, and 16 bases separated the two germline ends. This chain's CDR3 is CATSDASGENSNYGYTF. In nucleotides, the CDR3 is TGTGCCACCAGTGATGCCTCTGGGGAGAACTCTAACTATGGCTACACCTTC.

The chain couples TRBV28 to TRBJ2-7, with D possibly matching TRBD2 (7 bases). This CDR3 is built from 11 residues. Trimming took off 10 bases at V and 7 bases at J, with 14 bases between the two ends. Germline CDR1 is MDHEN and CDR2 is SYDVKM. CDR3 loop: CATEGGGEQYF. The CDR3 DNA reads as TGTGCCACTGAGGGAGGGGGAGAGCAGTACTTC.

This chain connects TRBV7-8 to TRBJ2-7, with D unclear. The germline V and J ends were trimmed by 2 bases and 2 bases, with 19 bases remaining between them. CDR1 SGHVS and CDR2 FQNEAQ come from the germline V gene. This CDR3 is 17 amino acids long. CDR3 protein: CASSLSLVTGRPYEQYF. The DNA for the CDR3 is TGTGCCAGCAGCTTATCCTTAGTAACGGGTAGACCCTACGAGCAGTACTTC.

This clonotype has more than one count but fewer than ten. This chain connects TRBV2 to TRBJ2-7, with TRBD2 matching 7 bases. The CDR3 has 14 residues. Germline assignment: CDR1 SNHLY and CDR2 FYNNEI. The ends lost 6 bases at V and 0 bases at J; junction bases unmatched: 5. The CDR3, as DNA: TGTGCCAGCAGGGGACTAATTAGCTCCTACGAGCAGTACTTC. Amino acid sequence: CASRGLISSYEQYF.

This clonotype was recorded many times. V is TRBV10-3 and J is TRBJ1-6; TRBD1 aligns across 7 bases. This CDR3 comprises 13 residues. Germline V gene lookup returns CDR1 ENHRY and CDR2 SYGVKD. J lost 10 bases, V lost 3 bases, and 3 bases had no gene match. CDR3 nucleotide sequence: TGTGCCATCAGTGACTTAGGGGGCTCACCCCTCCACTTT. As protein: CAISDLGGSPLHF.

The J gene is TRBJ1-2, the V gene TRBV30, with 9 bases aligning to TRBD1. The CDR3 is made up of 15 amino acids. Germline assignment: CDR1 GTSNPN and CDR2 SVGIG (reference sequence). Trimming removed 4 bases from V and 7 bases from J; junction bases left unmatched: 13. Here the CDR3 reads CAWKAAGTGLGGYTF. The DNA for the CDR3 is TGTGCCTGGAAGGCCGCCGGGACAGGGCTTGGTGGCTACACCTTC.